This paragraph covers one TCR delta chain sequence. By how much of the sample it makes up, this clone is medium-sized (0.01 to 0.1%). It has no known antigen specificity. Base qualities are not at hand, and no much larger clone is one base apart. Pregnant women getting prenatal care were recruited in Kampala, Uganda, and their infants were enrolled; maternal HIV status had to be documented. Home visits to families took place weekly, and collection of infant clinical information, oral swabs and peripheral blood began at 6 weeks of age and was repeated every 4 months after that. Blood was collected in heparin tubes, and PBMC were isolated by Ficoll-Paque density gradient centrifugation and cryopreserved. Libraries were prepared through RT-PCR. TCR cDNA was generated by reverse transcription of PBMC RNA with SuperScript II and gamma-chain- and delta-chain-specific primers. cDNA was purified with AMPure XP beads, amplified, and indexed with Illumina adapters using the Nextera XT Index Kit. Sequencing of the gammadelta TCR libraries was done on an Illumina MiSeq using a V2 300-cycle kit. For the original study's pipeline: Using MiXCR v2.1.12, CDR3 sequences were assembled, and reads were mapped onto D, J and V genes obtained from GenBank. VDJtools v1.2.1 was used to carry out repertoire analyses of the CDR3 clonotypes. Clone calls in TCRdb were regenerated from the public reads with CATT, after which identical DNA sequences shared one row. TCRdb's processing, not the authors', yielded these V and J calls. This sample holds some 360 delta-chain clones; 20% to 25% were observed only once. The biggest ten clones account for less than 30% of the sample.

The CDR3 starts with the cysteine, ends with the phenylalanine, and has 20 residues. Only the CDR3 part of the read is kept: 60 bases, read in frame from the first base. V is pared back by 1 base and J by 0 bases, with 21 bases lying between the germline termini. As encoded in the germline V gene, CDR1 is TSWWSYY while CDR2 is QGS. This sample stems from a study of delta chains in infants with herpesvirus infections (dated by TCRdb to the early 2020s). Background for the entire study: From birth, the study prospectively followed a Ugandan infant birth cohort to characterize gammadelta T cell responses to primary cytomegalovirus (CMV) infection. The study looked for a public fetal Vdelta1/Vgamma8 gammadelta TCR clonotype in infants infected with CMV after birth. gammadelta TCRs were sequenced from PBMC obtained from some 18 CMV-infected infants (one congenitally infected) and several CMV-uninfected infants for whom sufficient sample was available. By approximate age, the infant blood samples fell into groups of 1.5, 4, 8 and 12 months. The previously published Belgian fetal and cord blood gammadelta TCR data were not generated in this cohort and were added only for comparison. The investigation overall reported the following: The public clonotype was detected only at the first time point after infection and was not found in uninfected infants or in infants infected after 120 days. A small sample size and the lack of race- or environment-matched controls were noted by the authors, because CMV is acquired by nearly all Ugandans before adulthood. Public-clonotype frequency among Vdelta1 cells appeared to be inversely correlated with age at infection and was observed to decay rapidly, seemingly without persisting beyond roughly two months. Of around 20 CMV-infected infants, 4 carried the public Vdelta1 clonotype: the congenitally infected infant plus three who were infected postnatally before 120 days of age. In CMV-uninfected infants, the public clonotype might still exist at levels below the detection limit.

Specimen: peripheral blood, collected at time point 1 of longitudinal follow-up. In this chain, TRDV1 is recombined with TRDJ2, with the D gene too uncertain to name. This sequence originates from a human donor who was a Ugandan infant, either HIV-exposed or HIV-unexposed (not recorded which). The nucleotides are TGTGCTCTTGGGGAACGTCACGCCCCGCTTTACCACGCTTTGACAGCACAACTCTTCTTT. It is translated as CALGERHAPLYHALTAQLFF.